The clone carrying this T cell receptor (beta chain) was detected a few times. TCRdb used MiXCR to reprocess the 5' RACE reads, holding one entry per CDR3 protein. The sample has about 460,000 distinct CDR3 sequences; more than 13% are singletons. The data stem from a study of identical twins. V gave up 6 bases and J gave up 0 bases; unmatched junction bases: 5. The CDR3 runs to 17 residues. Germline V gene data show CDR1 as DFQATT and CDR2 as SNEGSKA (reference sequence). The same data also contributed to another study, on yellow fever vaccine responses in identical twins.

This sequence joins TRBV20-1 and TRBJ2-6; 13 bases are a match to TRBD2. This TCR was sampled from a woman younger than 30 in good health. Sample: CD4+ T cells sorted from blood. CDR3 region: CSAKGLAGYSGANVLTF. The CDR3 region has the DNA TGCAGTGCGAAGGGACTAGCGGGGTACTCTGGGGCCAACGTCCTGACTTTC.